These 29 T cell receptor beta chains originate from one sample sequenced in a study of blood T cell repertoires in COVID-19. TCRdb keeps only in-frame clones here, not all; method: immunoSEQ multiplex PCR. The sample has about 440,000 clones; around 91% are singletons. The sequenced sample consisted of PBMCs or T cells enriched from blood (not recorded which). All receptors derive from a man between 18 and 35 years old who had recovered from COVID-19.

Remarks on this clone: Other DNA variants within this sample encode the same CDR3. V and J are TRBV2 and TRBJ1-5; TRBD1 might be the D (6 bases). V was trimmed by 2 bases and J by 6 bases, leaving 11 bases between them. Per germline, CDR1 SNHLY and CDR2 FYNNEI. The length of the CDR3 is 14 residues. The CDR3 DNA reads as TGTGCCAGCAGTGAACTGGGGGCGGGTCAGCCCCAGCATTTT. This gives the protein CASSELGAGQPQHF.

This rearrangement joins TRBV28 to TRBJ1-5, with D possibly TRBD1 on 5 matching bases. Trimming removed 6 bases at V and 0 bases at J, with 18 bases between. The CDR3 consists of 17 residues. Germline V CDR1 and CDR2: MDHEN, SYDVKM. The CDR3 nucleotides are TGTGCCAGCAGGGTATGGAGGGGCAGCTATAGCAATCAGCCCCAGCATTTT. This encodes CASRVWRGSYSNQPQHF.

The gene calls are TRBV27 and TRBJ1-1; 9 bases map to TRBD1. The V gene's germline CDR1 is MNHEY and CDR2 SMNVEV (reference sequence). The V and J ends lost 5 bases and 5 bases, in that order; junction bases with no gene match: 9. The CDR3 is 15 residues long. This CDR3 is CASSNRGQGGTEAFF. The CDR3 DNA reads TGTGCCAGCAGTAACCGGGGACAGGGAGGGACTGAAGCTTTCTTT.

J is TRBJ2-3 and V is TRBV19; 9 bases are a match to TRBD1. The CDR3 runs to 14 residues. CDR1 LNHDA and CDR2 SQIVND come from the germline V gene (reference sequence). The junction had 6 bases not matched to a gene; V was cut back by 6 bases and J by 5 bases. The CDR3 nucleotides read TGTGCCAGTAGCAGACAGGGGGAGCAAGATACGCAGTATTTT. Translation: CASSRQGEQDTQYF.

The rearrangement joins TRBV4-1 to TRBJ1-2; TRBD1 agrees at 7 bases. CDR1 is MGHRA, CDR2 YSYEKL, per germline. The CDR3 loop spans 16 amino acids. J gave up 0 bases and V 2 bases, and 6 bases lay outside the gene matches. The CDR3 reads CASSQPHRGTNYGYTF. CDR3 sequence (DNA): TGCGCCAGCAGCCAACCCCACAGGGGTACTAACTATGGCTACACCTTC.

The chain combines TRBV5-4 with TRBJ1-2; D unresolved. Germline V gene lookup returns CDR1 SGHNT and CDR2 YYREEE (reference sequence). With 4 bases removed from V and 3 bases from J, the gap between germline ends came to 7 bases. The CDR3 runs to 12 residues. The CDR3 sequence: CASSSSYYGYTF. CDR3 in DNA: TGTGCCAGCAGCAGCTCGTACTATGGCTACACCTTC.

This clone was observed a single time. V and J are TRBV3-1 (or the pseudogene TRBV3-2) and TRBJ2-2; 10 nucleotides align to TRBD2. The CDR3 runs to 14 residues. Germline-derived CDR1 and CDR2 are LGHDT and YNNKEL (reference sequence). Trimming took 4 bases from V and 6 from J; bases not matched to a gene: 2. The CDR3 region has the DNA TGTGCCAGCAGCCTCGGACTAGCGGCCGGGGAGCTGTTTTTT. Encoded protein: CASSLGLAAGELFF.

The gene calls are TRBV7-2 and TRBJ1-2; no firm D call. This CDR3 has 16 residues. CDR1 is SGHTA, CDR2 FQGNSA, per germline. V dropped 5 bases and J dropped 6 bases, with 22 bases sitting between them. CDR3: CASSPVRIGSGNGYTF. CDR3 nucleotide sequence: TGTGCCAGCAGCCCGGTTAGGATCGGTTCCGGGAATGGCTACACCTTC.

This sequence joins TRBV11-2 and TRBJ2-7, with 9 bases identical to TRBD1. CDR1 SGHAT and CDR2 FQNNGV come from the germline V gene. The V and J ends lost 6 bases and 4 bases, in that order; junction bases with no gene match: 7. The CDR3 loop spans 14 amino acids. CDR3 amino acids: CASSWDRVGYEQYF. The CDR3, as DNA: TGTGCCAGCAGTTGGGACAGGGTAGGTTACGAGCAGTACTTC.

J is TRBJ1-5 and V is TRBV15; TRBD1 matches at 8 bases. V dropped 5 bases and J dropped 4; count of bases not matched to a gene: 7. Germline V CDR1 and CDR2: LNHNV, YYDKDF (reference sequence). The CDR3 length is 15 residues. The CDR3 DNA is TGTGCCACCAGCGAAACAGACAGGGGTAATCAGCCCCAGCATTTT. It is translated as CATSETDRGNQPQHF.

This chain joins TRBV27 and TRBJ1-5; D is perhaps TRBD1 (6 bases). Trimming shortened V by 1 base and J by 0 bases, and 10 bases separated the two germline ends. Germline CDR1 MNHEY, CDR2 SMNVEV (reference sequence). The CDR3 has 16 residues. The CDR3 nucleotides read TGTGCCAGCAGTTTATGGGCAGGGGCTAGCAATCAGCCCCAGCATTTT. It codes for CASSLWAGASNQPQHF.

The CDR3 DNA is TGTGCCAGCAGCCGGACAGGGGAATTGAACGGGGAGCTGTTTTTT. This sequence encodes CASSRTGELNGELFF. The gene calls are TRBV7-9 and TRBJ2-2; 9 bases agree with TRBD1. V trimming: 5 bases; J trimming: 7 bases; junction bases outside the gene matches: 8. Germline V lookup: CDR1 SEHNR, CDR2 FQNEAQ (reference sequence). The CDR3 is 15 amino acids.

The chain is built from TRBV25-1 and TRBJ1-4; D unclear. Trimming left V 5 bases short and J 5 bases short, with 6 bases between. The V gene's germline CDR1 is MGHDK and CDR2 SYGVNS. The CDR3 runs to 12 residues. This CDR3 is CASSKQNEKLFF. The CDR3 DNA reads TGTGCCAGCAGTAAACAGAATGAAAAACTGTTTTTT.

CDR3 sequence (DNA): TGTGCCAGCAGGCACGGGAGAAGCAACACCGGGGAGCTGTTTTTT. This encodes CASRHGRSNTGELFF. The gene calls are TRBV3-1 (or the pseudogene TRBV3-2) and TRBJ2-2; TRBD2 might be the D (6 bases). Looked up from germline, CDR1 is LGHDT and CDR2 is YNNKEL (reference sequence). The V gene lost 6 bases and the J gene lost 2 bases, with 13 bases spanning the gap. The CDR3 length is 15 residues.

The chain has TRBV15 and TRBJ2-1; possibly TRBD1 for D (6 bases). V was shortened by 5 bases and J by 2 bases, with 16 bases between the two germline ends. The CDR3 length is 16 residues. Germline assignment: CDR1 LNHNV and CDR2 YYDKDF (reference sequence). DNA of the CDR3: TGTGCCACCAGCCCCCGGGTACAGGGAGCCTACAATGAGCAGTTCTTC. As protein: CATSPRVQGAYNEQFF.

With regard to this clone: Compared with germline, one end of the junction differs, possibly owing to a read error. The chain is built from TRBV2 and TRBJ1-2, with a weak D call TRBD1 (5 bases). The CDR3 spans 12 residues. Germline CDR1 is SNHLY and CDR2 is FYNNEI. The CDR3 DNA reads TGTGCCAGCAGTCGAGTAGGGACTCCGGTGGCCTTC. As protein: CASSRVGTPVAF.

The chain recombines TRBV9 with TRBJ1-1, with a weak D call TRBD1 (5 bases). Germline V gene data show CDR1 as SGDLS and CDR2 as YYNGEE. The CDR3 consists of 15 residues. Between the trimmed V and J ends, which lost 2 bases and 4 bases, there was a span of 15 bases. The CDR3 region is CASSVGATQPTEAFF. DNA for the CDR3: TGTGCCAGCAGCGTTGGGGCAACCCAACCCACTGAAGCTTTCTTT.

This clone was recorded once. The V gene is TRBV19, the J gene TRBJ1-2; no definite D call. The germline V gene has CDR1 LNHDA and CDR2 SQIVND (reference sequence). V was pared by 3 bases and J by 6 bases, with 14 bases between. The CDR3 runs 14 residues. In DNA, the CDR3 is TGTGCCAGTAGTATCCGGGGTATCACGGATGGCTACACCTTC. Its protein product is CASSIRGITDGYTF.

The genes are TRBV9 and TRBJ2-3, with a possible D match to TRBD1 (5 bases). Trimming left V 7 bases short and J 2 bases short, with 14 bases between. CDR3 length: 14 residues. Germline lookup yields CDR1 SGDLS and CDR2 YYNGEE. CDR3 DNA sequence: TGTGCCAGCGGAGAAGGGGTCGCCACAGATACGCAGTATTTT. This encodes CASGEGVATDTQYF.

A remark on this clone: This sample also contains other DNA sequences that code for the same CDR3. The J gene is TRBJ1-4, the V gene TRBV28; 8 bases are shared with TRBD1. With V trimmed by 6 bases and J by 7 bases, 1 base remained unmatched. The CDR3 totals 12 residues. Germline loops: CDR1 MDHEN, CDR2 SYDVKM. The CDR3 bases are TGTGCCAGCAGAACAGGGGGTGAAAAACTGTTTTTT. Protein: CASRTGGEKLFF.

The V and J genes are TRBV7-8 and TRBJ1-2, with TRBD1 matching 10 bases. The CDR3 is made up of 15 amino acids. The V gene's germline CDR1 is SGHVS and CDR2 FQNEAQ. V trimming: 0 bases; J trimming: 4 bases; junction bases outside the gene matches: 2. The CDR3 region has the DNA TGTGCCAGCAGCTTAGCGACAGGGGGCAGCTATGGCTACACCTTC. Translated: CASSLATGGSYGYTF.

This clone was counted once. The chain has TRBV19 and TRBJ2-1; 12 positions match TRBD2. This CDR3 is 16 amino acids long. Germline loops: CDR1 LNHDA, CDR2 SQIVND (reference sequence). J lost 3 bases, V lost 4 bases, and 4 bases had no gene match. The DNA of the CDR3 is TGTGCCAGTAGTACTAGCGGGGGGGCTGTCTACAATGAGCAGTTCTTC. Its translation: CASSTSGGAVYNEQFF.

V and J are TRBV2 and TRBJ1-3; 10 bases are a match to TRBD1. Germline V gene data show CDR1 as SNHLY and CDR2 as FYNNEI. V gave up 11 bases and J gave up 7 bases; unmatched junction bases: 14. The CDR3 has 15 amino acids. The CDR3 is CAGTTGGTVANTIYF. As DNA, the CDR3 is TGTGCCGGAACGACAGGGGGCACGGTTGCGAACACCATATATTTT.

The sample holds a few counts of this clone. This rearrangement joins TRBV12-3 or TRBV12-4 to TRBJ1-2; perhaps TRBD1 as D (5 bases). This CDR3 has 13 amino acids. Trimming removed 1 base from V and 7 bases from J, with 10 bases in between. Here the CDR3 reads CASSLGRGAGYTF. CDR3 sequence (DNA): TGTGCCAGCAGTTTAGGGAGGGGAGCTGGCTACACCTTC.

This clone was seen only a few times. The chain couples TRBV25-1 to TRBJ2-5, with D uncertain. The V gene lost 8 bases and the J gene lost 2 bases, with 3 bases spanning the gap. CDR3 length: 10 amino acids. The V gene's germline CDR1 is MGHDK and CDR2 SYGVNS. CDR3: CASQQETQYF. In DNA, the CDR3 is TGTGCCAGCCAACAAGAGACCCAGTACTTC.

The chain is built from TRBV4-1 and TRBJ1-5; 7 bases are shared with TRBD1. V gave up 0 bases and J gave up 2 bases; unmatched junction bases: 1. CDR3 length: 15 amino acids. From germline, CDR1 is MGHRA and CDR2 YSYEKL. The CDR3 bases are TGCGCCAGCAGCCAAGATGGACAGGGCAATCAGCCCCAGCATTTT. Residues: CASSQDGQGNQPQHF.

The chain joins TRBV7-3 to TRBJ1-1; D not certain. CDR1 SGHTA and CDR2 FQGTGA come from the germline V gene. V was shortened by 0 bases and J by 2 bases, with 10 bases between the two germline ends. The CDR3 consists of 15 residues. This CDR3 reads CASSLTHTKNTEAFF. The CDR3 DNA reads TGTGCCAGCAGCTTAACTCATACAAAAAACACTGAAGCTTTCTTT.

The rearrangement joins TRBV7-2 to TRBJ2-1; 11 nucleotides match TRBD2. This CDR3 is 16 amino acids long. The germline V gene encodes CDR1 SGHTA and CDR2 FQGNSA. The V gene end was trimmed by 3 bases and the J gene end by 7 bases; junction bases not matched to a gene: 8. The CDR3 sequence is CASSFQLAGADNEQFF. The CDR3 nucleotides read TGTGCCAGCAGCTTCCAACTAGCGGGAGCTGATAATGAGCAGTTCTTC.

J is TRBJ1-2 and V is TRBV9; 8 bases map to TRBD1. Germline CDR1 and CDR2: SGDLS and YYNGEE. V was pared by 5 bases and J by 4 bases, with 10 bases of the junction left unmatched. CDR3 size: 15 residues. The CDR3 DNA follows: TGTGCCAGCAGGCGTACAGGGGGTGGGCTCTATGGCTACACCTTC. It is translated as CASRRTGGGLYGYTF. Variable domain in full (rest from reference TRBV9 and TRBJ1-2): DSGVTQTPKHLITATGQRVTLRCSPRSGDLSVYWYQQSLDQGLQFLIQYYNGEERAKGNILERFSAQQFPDLHSELNLSSLELGDSALYFCASRRTGGGLYGYTFGSGTRLTVV.